This is a list of T cell receptor beta chains from one sample in a study of blood T cell repertoires in COVID-19. Sequencing was performed with immunoSEQ multiplex PCR; in TCRdb, only in-frame clones are kept and a portion is missing. In the table there are approximately 70,000 clones, about four fifths of which are singletons. The specimen was peripheral blood. These receptors were taken from an elderly woman with acute or convalescent COVID-19. CDR3s include the opening cysteine and the closing phenylalanine or tryptophan. The D gene is left open where the match is weak. Size is omitted from some rows. Given values are once, few, many or a class for expanded clones.

D	V	J	size	DNA	CDR3
-	TRBV21-1	TRBJ2-5	few	TGTGCCAGCAGCAAAGCTGAGGCAGGGCTCGAGACCCAGTACTTC	CASSKAEAGLETQYF
TRBD2	TRBV30	TRBJ2-5	-	TGTGCCTGGAGTGTACTACTAGCGGAAGAGACCCAGTACTTC	CAWSVLLAEETQYF
-	TRBV7-2	TRBJ2-5	-	TGTGCCAGCAGCCCCAGACAGGCGCATAATCAAGAGACCCAGTACTTC	CASSPRQAHNQETQYF
TRBD1	TRBV5-8	TRBJ1-5	-	TGTGCCAGCAGCTTGGAAATGGGACAGGGCTATAGCAATCAGCCCCAGCATTTT	CASSLEMGQGYSNQPQHF
-	TRBV6-5	TRBJ1-5	-	TGTGCCAGCACGGAGGGCAGCAGCAATCAGCCCCAGCATTTT	CASTEGSSNQPQHF
-	TRBV3-1/TRBV3-2	TRBJ1-2	-	TGTGCCAGCAGCCAAGATAGGGGGTCCGGTAGAGGCTACACCTTC	CASSQDRGSGRGYTF
TRBD2	TRBV9	TRBJ2-2	few	TGTGCCAGCGGCGGGCGTAGCGGGAGGGCCGTCGCCGGGGAGCTGTTTTTT	CASGGRSGRAVAGELFF
TRBD1	TRBV6-5	TRBJ1-4	-	TGTGCCAGCAGGGGACAGAATGAAAAACTGTTTTTT	CASRGQNEKLFF
-	TRBV5-1	TRBJ1-3	-	TGCGCCAGCAGCTTGCGCGGGGGGTCGGGAAACACCATATATTTT	CASSLRGGSGNTIYF
-	TRBV19	TRBJ2-5	once	TGTGCCAGTAGTATATTTCCCGAAGAGACCCAGTACTTC	CASSIFPEETQYF
-	TRBV30	TRBJ1-5	-	TGTGCCTGGAGTCCCGACAGTGGTCAGCCCCAGCATTTT	CAWSPDSGQPQHF
TRBD1	TRBV24-1	TRBJ1-5	-	TGTGCCACCAGTGAAAACAGGGGGCTCGGGCAGCCCCAGCATTTT	CATSENRGLGQPQHF
TRBD2	TRBV10-2	TRBJ2-2	once	TGCGCCTCTACCCGGACTAGCGGGGAGCTGTTTTTT	CASTRTSGELFF
-	TRBV9	TRBJ2-7	-	TGTGCCAGCAGCGTCTCTACGGAGGTCTACGAGCAGTACTTC	CASSVSTEVYEQYF
-	TRBV28	TRBJ1-1	-	TGTGCCAGCAGACTCAGGGGCCCTCCTTGGACTGAAGCTTTCTTT	CASRLRGPPWTEAFF
TRBD1	TRBV5-5	TRBJ2-7	-	TGTGCCAGCAGCACCCTGACAGGGGGCTCCTACGAGCAGTACTTC	CASSTLTGGSYEQYF
TRBD2	TRBV5-1	TRBJ2-7	-	TGCGCCAGCTCCCTAGCGGGACGAAACTACGAGCAGTACTTC	CASSLAGRNYEQYF
TRBD1	TRBV18	TRBJ1-5	-	TGTGCCAGCTCACCATCGACAGGGGGCAAAAATCAGCCCCAGCATTTT	CASSPSTGGKNQPQHF
-	TRBV5-4	TRBJ2-7	-	TGTGCCAGCAGCTTGGAACCTGACAAGTTGTACGAGCAGTACTTC	CASSLEPDKLYEQYF
-	TRBV5-4	TRBJ2-7	-	TGTGCCAGCAGCTTCGGTGGTTCGGGATCATACGAGCAGTACTTC	CASSFGGSGSYEQYF
TRBD1	TRBV7-9	TRBJ2-1	-	TGTGCCAGCAGCTTAGCTCTTCAGGGGGCGCAGGAGCAGTTCTTC	CASSLALQGAQEQFF
-	TRBV28	TRBJ1-1	-	TGTGCCAGCAGAAGTGGACAGATCCGTCTCGGAGCTTTCTTT	CASRSGQIRLGAFF
-	TRBV4-1	TRBJ1-1	-	TGCGCCAGCAGCCGTGGGGGGGGGACACGGAACACTGAAGCTTTCTTT	CASSRGGGTRNTEAFF
-	TRBV11-3	TRBJ2-5	few	TGTGCCAGCAGCCGCGAACAAGAGACCCAGTACTTC	CASSREQETQYF
-	TRBV12-5	TRBJ1-1	-	TGTGCTAGTGGTTTGGTCAGGATGAGAACTGAAGCTTTCTTT	CASGLVRMRTEAFF
TRBD1	TRBV5-1	TRBJ2-1	-	TGCGCCAGTAGGACAGGGAATGAGCAGTTCTTC	CASRTGNEQFF
-	TRBV9	TRBJ2-4	few	TGTGCCAGCAGCCCGGCGAGGGTAGCCAAAAACATTCAGTACTTC	CASSPARVAKNIQYF
TRBD2	TRBV5-1	TRBJ2-5	-	TGCGCCAGCAGCAGTACTGCGGGCGGGAGAAGGGGCGGTGAGACCCAGTACTTC	CASSSTAGGRRGGETQYF
TRBD1	TRBV25-1	TRBJ2-5	-	TGTGCCAGCAGCAGGACAGGGGTAGAGACCCAGTACTTC	CASSRTGVETQYF
-	TRBV13	TRBJ2-7	-	TGTGCCAGCAGCAGTCTACCGGACAGTAAAATGTACGAGCAGTACTTC	CASSSLPDSKMYEQYF
-	TRBV21-1	TRBJ1-2	-	TGTGCCAGCAGCAAAGCGACAGGGTATGACTACACCTTC	CASSKATGYDYTF
-	TRBV27	TRBJ2-1	-	TGTGCCAGCAGTTCCAAACTAGACAAAACAGGGCGGTATTGGTACAATGAGCAGTTCTTC	CASSSKLDKTGRYWYNEQFF
TRBD1	TRBV7-3	TRBJ2-2	-	TGTGCCAGCAGCTTCAGGACAGGCGTCACCGGGGAGCTGTTTTTT	CASSFRTGVTGELFF
-	TRBV6-2/TRBV6-3	TRBJ1-1	-	TGTGCCAGCAGTCCGCTGATAGGAGCAGCTTTCTTT	CASSPLIGAAFF
TRBD1	TRBV11-2	TRBJ2-7	-	TGTGCCAGCAGCTTGCGGGCCCGACAGGGGGTGGCGGACGAGCAGTACTTC	CASSLRARQGVADEQYF
TRBD1	TRBV12-3/TRBV12-4	TRBJ1-1	-	TGTGCCAGCAGGAACGACAGGGGCACTGAAGCTTTCTTT	CASRNDRGTEAFF
-	TRBV18	TRBJ1-3	-	TGTGCCACCAGGGTCCGCTCTGGAAACACCATATATTTT	CATRVRSGNTIYF
TRBD2	TRBV19	TRBJ2-1	-	TGTGCCAGTAGTAGCAGGTCTAGCGGGAGTGAATTCTTC	CASSSRSSGSEFF
-	TRBV11-2	TRBJ2-7	-	TGTGCCAGCAGCTTAGGGGGGCCCTACGAGCAGTACTTC	CASSLGGPYEQYF
-	TRBV7-2	TRBJ2-7	-	TGTGCCAGCAGCTTAGGGCCTGGAGGAGCCGCCCACGAGCAGTACTTC	CASSLGPGGAAHEQYF